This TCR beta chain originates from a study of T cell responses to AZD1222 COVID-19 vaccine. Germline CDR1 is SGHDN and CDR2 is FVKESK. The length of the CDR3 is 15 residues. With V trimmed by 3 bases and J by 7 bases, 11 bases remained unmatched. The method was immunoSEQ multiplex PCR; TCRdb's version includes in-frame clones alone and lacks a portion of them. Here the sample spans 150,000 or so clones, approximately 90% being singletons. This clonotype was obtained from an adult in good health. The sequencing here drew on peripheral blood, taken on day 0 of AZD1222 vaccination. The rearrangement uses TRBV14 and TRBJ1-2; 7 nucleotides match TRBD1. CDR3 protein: CASSQVRGSFFGYTF. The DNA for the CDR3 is TGTGCCAGCAGCCAGGTCAGGGGGAGTTTTTTTGGCTACACCTTC. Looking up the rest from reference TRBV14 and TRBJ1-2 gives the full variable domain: EAGVTQFPSHSVIEKGQTVTLRCDPISGHDNLYWYRRVMGKEIKFLLHFVKESKQDESGMPNNRFLAERTGGTYSTLKVQPAELEDSGVYFCASSQVRGSFFGYTFGSGTRLTVV.